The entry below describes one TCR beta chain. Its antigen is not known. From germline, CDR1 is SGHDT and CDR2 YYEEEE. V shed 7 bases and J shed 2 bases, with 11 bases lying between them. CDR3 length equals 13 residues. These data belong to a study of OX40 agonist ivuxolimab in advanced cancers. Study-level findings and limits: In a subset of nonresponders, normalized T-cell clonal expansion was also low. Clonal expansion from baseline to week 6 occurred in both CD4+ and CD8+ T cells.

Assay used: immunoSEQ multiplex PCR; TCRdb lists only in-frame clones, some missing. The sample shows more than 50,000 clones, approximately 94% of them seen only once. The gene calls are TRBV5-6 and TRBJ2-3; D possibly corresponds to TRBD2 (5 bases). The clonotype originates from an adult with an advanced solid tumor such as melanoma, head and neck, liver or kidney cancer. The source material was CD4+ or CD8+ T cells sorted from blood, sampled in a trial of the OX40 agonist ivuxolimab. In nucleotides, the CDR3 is TGTGCCAGCGTAGAGGGAAACACAGATACGCAGTATTTT. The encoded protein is CASVEGNTDTQYF. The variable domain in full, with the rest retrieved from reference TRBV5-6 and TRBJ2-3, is DAGVTQSPTHLIKTRGQQVTLRCSPKSGHDTVSWYQQALGQGPQFIFQYYEEEERQRGNFPDRFSGHQFPNYSSELNVNALLLGDSALYLCASVEGNTDTQYFGPGTRLTVL.